Here is one T cell receptor beta chain with its context. This specimen comes from a study of T cell changes during pregnancy in multiple sclerosis. V was cut by 3 bases and J by 7 bases, with 8 bases left in between. In germline, CDR1 is SGHNT, CDR2 YYREEE (reference sequence). The CDR3 loop spans 12 amino acids. Method: immunoSEQ multiplex PCR; TCRdb's copy keeps in-frame clones and lacks some. Among roughly 60,000 clones listed, approximately 92% were seen once. Here the sequenced sample was peripheral blood, taken in the second trimester of pregnancy. The sequence was obtained from a female donor with multiple sclerosis, enrolled in a pregnancy study. V usage is TRBV5-4 and J usage is TRBJ2-1; D unresolved. The CDR3 DNA reads TGTGCCAGCAGCTCCTATTGGAATGAGCAGTTCTTC. This codes for CASSSYWNEQFF.